This T cell receptor (beta chain) was recorded in a study of Ad26.COV2.S vaccination and SARS-CoV-2 variants. At the level of the study: Donor was in the COV1001 Ad26.COV2.S trial arm.

On this clone itself: Its antigen is currently unknown.

Regarding the study as a whole: Substantial post-vaccination breadth of spike-specific CD8+ and CD4+ T cell responses was reported.

Trimming removed 1 base from V and 6 bases from J, with 24 bases in between. Germline CDR1 is SEHNR and CDR2 is FQNEAQ (reference sequence). The CDR3 is 19 residues long. Treatment defined: 15 to 20 received Ad26.COV2.S at low or high dose, single or two shots; 5 received placebo; per-sample allocation not given. After the first vaccine or placebo injection, samples were drawn on day 63. SARS-CoV-2 spike from the Wuhan strain was encoded by the vaccine, an Ad26 vector. Generated by immunoSEQ multiplex PCR, the TCRdb table keeps only in-frame clones and is missing some. The data contain 300,000 to 350,000 clones, roughly 90% of them singletons.

This specimen consisted of peripheral blood, obtained in a trial of Ad26.COV2.S vaccine versus placebo. V usage is TRBV7-9 and J usage is TRBJ2-2, with D tentatively TRBD1 or TRBD2 (5 bases each). This TCR derives from a person between 18 and 59 years old who received the Ad26.COV2.S COVID-19 vaccine or a placebo. The CDR3 sequence is CASSLERGRGFPNAGELFF. For the CDR3, the DNA is TGTGCCAGCAGCTTAGAACGGGGCCGCGGGTTCCCTAACGCCGGGGAGCTGTTTTTT.